Listed below are T cell receptor beta chains from one sample, sequenced in a study of blood T cell repertoires in COVID-19. The table came from immunoSEQ multiplex PCR; TCRdb's copy has only in-frame clones and leaves some out. This sample yields a few hundred thousand clones, of which nearly 90% are seen a single time; roughly 10% belongs to the top ten. Specimen: peripheral blood. The receptors shown here come from a woman in her twenties or thirties with COVID-19, enrolled during active disease. The CDR3 runs from the conserved cysteine through the conserved F or W. D genes are given only for firm matches. For some rows the clone size is stated as once, few or many, or as a class when expanded; others skip it.

v_call	d_call	j_call	clone_size	cdr3_aa	cdr3_nt
TRBV6-5	-	TRBJ1-2	-	CASSLRENYGYTF	TGTGCCAGCAGTCTTAGGGAGAACTATGGCTACACCTTC
TRBV3-1/TRBV3-2	TRBD1	TRBJ1-6	-	CASRGDRGGSPLHF	TGTGCCAGCAGAGGGGACAGGGGAGGCTCACCCCTCCACTTT
TRBV18	TRBD1	TRBJ1-5	-	CASSSQGSNQPQHF	TGTGCCAGCTCCTCACAGGGGAGCAATCAGCCCCAGCATTTT
TRBV10-3	TRBD1	TRBJ2-7	-	CAISPRGDRSSYEQYF	TGTGCCATCAGTCCCAGGGGGGACAGGAGCTCCTACGAGCAGTACTTC
TRBV5-4	TRBD2	TRBJ2-7	-	CASRLAGGTYEQYF	TGTGCCAGCAGACTAGCGGGGGGTACCTACGAGCAGTACTTC
TRBV7-6	TRBD1	TRBJ2-7	-	CASSLAGQGAYEQYF	TGTGCCAGCAGCTTAGCTGGACAGGGGGCCTACGAGCAGTACTTC
TRBV6-1	-	TRBJ1-2	-	CASSEAAEGAPYGYTF	TGTGCCAGCAGTGAAGCGGCGGAAGGGGCCCCCTATGGCTACACCTTC
TRBV2	TRBD1	TRBJ2-7	few	CASKGTDSYEQYF	TGTGCCAGCAAAGGGACAGACTCCTACGAGCAGTACTTC
TRBV30	-	TRBJ1-2	-	CAWTGDYGYTF	TGTGCCTGGACAGGTGACTATGGCTACACTTTC
TRBV5-4	TRBD2	TRBJ2-7	-	CASSFGGDTYEQYF	TGTGCCAGCAGCTTCGGGGGGGATACCTACGAGCAGTACTTC
TRBV27	-	TRBJ1-2	-	CASSRVPNYGYTF	TGTGCCAGCAGCCGGGTCCCTAACTATGGCTACACCTTC
TRBV5-1	-	TRBJ1-1	-	CASSSPGSDTEAFF	TGCGCCAGCAGCTCCCCGGGATCCGACACTGAAGCTTTCTTT
TRBV28	-	TRBJ1-3	-	CASSLVQSSGNTIYF	TGTGCCAGCAGTTTAGTTCAGTCCTCTGGAAACACCATATATTTT
TRBV11-3	TRBD1	TRBJ1-3	-	CASNRTGTGSGNTIYF	TGTGCCAGCAACCGGACAGGGACAGGCTCTGGAAACACCATATATTTT
TRBV7-6	TRBD2	TRBJ2-3	-	CASSARGYAGGPDTQYF	TGTGCCAGCAGCGCCAGAGGTTATGCGGGGGGGCCAGATACGCAGTATTTT
TRBV27	TRBD1	TRBJ1-3	-	CASSLSGTGESGNTIYF	TGTGCCAGCAGTCTTTCCGGGACAGGGGAATCCGGAAACACCATATATTTT
TRBV7-9	-	TRBJ2-1	-	CASSRGNEQFF	TGTGCCAGCAGCCGGGGGAATGAGCAGTTCTTC
TRBV29-1	-	TRBJ1-2	-	CSATGGGREGYTF	TGCAGCGCGACTGGGGGCGGTAGAGAGGGCTACACCTTC
TRBV7-9	-	TRBJ1-2	-	CASSPALLDYGYTF	TGTGCCAGCAGTCCAGCGCTATTAGACTATGGCTACACCTTC
TRBV5-1	-	TRBJ1-2	-	CASSLDRSDGYTF	TGCGCCAGCAGCTTGGATCGTTCTGATGGCTACACCTTC
TRBV4-1	-	TRBJ1-4	few	CASSQESAGIEKLFF	TGCGCCAGCAGCCAAGAGTCGGCAGGGATTGAAAAACTGTTTTTT
TRBV20-1	-	TRBJ1-6	-	CSASPTGTDGPHF	TGCAGTGCTAGTCCTACAGGGACGGATGGTCCCCACTTT
TRBV6-5	-	TRBJ1-1	-	CASSYRSDFTEAFF	TGTGCCAGCAGTTACAGGAGCGACTTCACTGAAGCTTTCTTT